Listed below are T cell receptor beta chains from one sample, sequenced in a study of blood T cells in healthy people across ages. TCRdb reprocessed the 5' RACE reads with MiXCR, giving one entry per CDR3 protein. The repertoire includes some 1.4 million distinct CDR3 sequences, approximately 42% of them detected once, and roughly 8.2% sits in the top ten. Sequences were obtained from blood. Receptor source: a woman aged 18-29 years in good health. The CDR3 runs from the conserved cysteine through the conserved F or W. D genes are given only for firm matches. Some rows mark clone size as missing; the rest say once, few, many or name a class of expanded clone.

V: TRBV20-1
size: -
D: TRBD2
J: TRBJ2-1
DNA: TGCAGTGCCAGTAGTCTAGCGGGAGAGTTCTTC
CDR3: CSASSLAGEFF

V: TRBV3-1
size: many
D: -
J: TRBJ2-5
DNA: TGTGCCAGCAGAAGGGGTGGGCAAGAGACCCAGTACTTC
CDR3: CASRRGGQETQYF

V: TRBV12-3/TRBV12-4
size: -
D: -
J: TRBJ1-3
DNA: TGTGCCAGCAGTATAACACAGGGAGCTGGAAACACCATATATTTT
CDR3: CASSITQGAGNTIYF

V: TRBV20-1
size: -
D: -
J: TRBJ2-1
DNA: TGCAGTGCTGGCTTCGGTTGGCTAGACAACAATGAGCAGTTCTTC
CDR3: CSAGFGWLDNNEQFF

V: TRBV12-3/TRBV12-4
size: many
D: -
J: TRBJ1-2
DNA: TGTGCCAGCAGTTTACTGGACTATGGCTACACCTTC
CDR3: CASSLLDYGYTF

V: TRBV27
size: -
D: -
J: TRBJ2-1
DNA: TGTGCCAGCAGTTTTATAGGGGACTCGGGAAACAATGAGCAGTTCTTC
CDR3: CASSFIGDSGNNEQFF

V: TRBV5-1
size: -
D: -
J: TRBJ2-2
DNA: TGCGCCAGCAGCTTTAGCGGCCCCGGGGAGCTGTTTTTT
CDR3: CASSFSGPGELFF

V: TRBV5-1
size: few
D: -
J: TRBJ2-6
DNA: TGCGCCAGCAGCTTGGCCTCAGGGAATGGGGCCAACGTCCTGACTTTC
CDR3: CASSLASGNGANVLTF

V: TRBV29-1
size: few
D: TRBD1
J: TRBJ2-2
DNA: TGCAGCGTTGCTCAGGGGGCGGCGGACACCGGGGAGCTGTTTTTT
CDR3: CSVAQGAADTGELFF

V: TRBV6-6
size: many
D: TRBD2
J: TRBJ2-1
DNA: TGTGCCAGCAGTTACCCCGCGGGGGGTAGCGGCTCCTACAATGAGCAGTTCTTC
CDR3: CASSYPAGGSGSYNEQFF

V: TRBV13
size: many
D: -
J: TRBJ2-2
DNA: TGTGCCAGCAGCTTAGTTTCCGGGGAGCTGTTTTTT
CDR3: CASSLVSGELFF

V: TRBV5-6
size: few
D: -
J: TRBJ2-7
DNA: TGTGCCAGCAGCTCCCAGGGATACTACGAGCAGTACTTC
CDR3: CASSSQGYYEQYF

V: TRBV6-6
size: -
D: -
J: TRBJ1-3
DNA: TGTGCCAGCAGTACCTGGGGCAGCTCTGGAAACACCATATATTTT
CDR3: CASSTWGSSGNTIYF

V: TRBV28
size: -
D: TRBD2
J: TRBJ2-7
DNA: TGTGCCTCCCGGTCGGGGGGACCCTACGAGCAGTACTTC
CDR3: CASRSGGPYEQYF

V: TRBV27
size: few
D: -
J: TRBJ2-6
DNA: TGTGCCAGCAGTGTCTTGGGCCCACCTGGGGCCAACGTCCTGACTTTC
CDR3: CASSVLGPPGANVLTF

V: TRBV6-1
size: -
D: -
J: TRBJ1-2
DNA: TGTGCCAGCTCCGCGGGGCCCAACACCTTC
CDR3: CASSAGPNTF

V: TRBV12-3/TRBV12-4
size: few
D: TRBD2
J: TRBJ2-1
DNA: TGTGCCAGCAGTTTGGAGGCTAGCGGAATGTACAATGAGCAGTTCTTC
CDR3: CASSLEASGMYNEQFF

V: TRBV20-1
size: -
D: TRBD1
J: TRBJ1-2
DNA: TGCAGTGCTACCTCAGGACAGGACATCTATGGCTACACCTTC
CDR3: CSATSGQDIYGYTF

V: TRBV14
size: -
D: TRBD1
J: TRBJ2-5
DNA: TGTGCCAGCAGCCAGAGGACAGGGTCAGAGACCCAGTACTTC
CDR3: CASSQRTGSETQYF

V: TRBV10-3
size: -
D: -
J: TRBJ2-3
DNA: TGTGCCATCAGTGCACAGGACAGATCTGGCACAGATACGCAGTATTTT
CDR3: CAISAQDRSGTDTQYF

V: TRBV3-1
size: few
D: TRBD2
J: TRBJ2-1
DNA: TGTGCCAGCAGCCTAACTAGCGGGACCCTTGGGCCGTTCTTC
CDR3: CASSLTSGTLGPFF

V: TRBV6-6
size: few
D: TRBD2
J: TRBJ2-7
DNA: TGTGCCAGCAGTTCACTCCGGGGGAGGGACGAGCAGTACTTC
CDR3: CASSSLRGRDEQYF

V: TRBV20-1
size: -
D: -
J: TRBJ2-1
DNA: TGCAGTGCTAGAATCGGGACATCCTACAATGAGCAGTTCTTC
CDR3: CSARIGTSYNEQFF

V: TRBV3-1
size: few
D: TRBD1
J: TRBJ1-4
DNA: TGTGCCAGCAGCCAAGGGGACAGGGGGCCGGCTAATGAAAAACTGTTTTTT
CDR3: CASSQGDRGPANEKLFF

V: TRBV13
size: few
D: -
J: TRBJ2-2
DNA: TGTGCCAGCAGCTTAGTAGGGGAGAACACCGGGGAGCTGTTTTTT
CDR3: CASSLVGENTGELFF